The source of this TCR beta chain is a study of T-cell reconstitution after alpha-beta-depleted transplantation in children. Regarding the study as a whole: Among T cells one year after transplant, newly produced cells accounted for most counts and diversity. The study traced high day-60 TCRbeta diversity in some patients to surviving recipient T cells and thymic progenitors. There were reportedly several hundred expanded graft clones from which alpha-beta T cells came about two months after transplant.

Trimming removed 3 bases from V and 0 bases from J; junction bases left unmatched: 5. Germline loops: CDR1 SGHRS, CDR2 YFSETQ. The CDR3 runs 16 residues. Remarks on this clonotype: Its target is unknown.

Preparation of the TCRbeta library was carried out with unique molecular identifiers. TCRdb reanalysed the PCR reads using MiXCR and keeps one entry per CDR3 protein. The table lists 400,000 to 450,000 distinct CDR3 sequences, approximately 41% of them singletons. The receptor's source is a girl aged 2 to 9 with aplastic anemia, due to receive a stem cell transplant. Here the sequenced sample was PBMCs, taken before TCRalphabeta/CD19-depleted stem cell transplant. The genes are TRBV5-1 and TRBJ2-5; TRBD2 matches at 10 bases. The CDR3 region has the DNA TGCGCCAGCAGCTCTAGCGGGGGAACCCACCAAGAGACCCAGTACTTC. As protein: CASSSSGGTHQETQYF.